The 27 T cell receptor beta chains below all came from one sample that was sequenced in a study of T-cell memory formation after mild COVID-19. Via MiXCR, TCRdb re-called the 5' RACE reads, giving one row per CDR3 protein. The data contain more than 100,000 distinct CDR3 sequences, 15% to 20% of them singletons. Sequencing was carried out using PBMCs or a T cell subset sorted from them (not recorded which). The receptors stem from a young man who had mild COVID-19 (a few samples of this study predate the infection). Cell type and time point are not known.

This clonotype came up a few times. This chain uses TRBV28 with TRBJ1-5; no definite D call. The V gene's germline CDR1 is MDHEN and CDR2 SYDVKM. The CDR3 loop spans 12 amino acids. Trimming took off 1 base at V and 5 bases at J, with 3 bases between the two ends. The CDR3 nucleotides are TGTGCCAGCAGTTTATCTCATCAGCCCCAGCATTTT. It is translated as CASSLSHQPQHF.

This clonotype was observed a few times. The chain's CDR3 is CASSQDAGRNTGELFF. CDR3 DNA: TGTGCCAGCAGCCAAGACGCGGGACGTAACACCGGGGAGCTGTTTTTT. V gene TRBV4-2 combines with J gene TRBJ2-2; D is possibly TRBD2 (6 bases). The CDR3 is 16 residues long. Trimming took off 0 bases at V and 2 bases at J, with 10 bases between the two ends. Per germline, CDR1 LGHNA and CDR2 YNFKEQ.

This clonotype was found a few times. The rearrangement joins TRBV12-3 or TRBV12-4 to TRBJ1-3; D remains ambiguous. The CDR3 covers 14 residues. Trimming took 0 bases from V and 0 from J, leaving 3 bases between them. As DNA, the CDR3 is TGTGCCAGCAGTTTAGCGGACTCTGGAAACACCATATATTTT. This sequence encodes CASSLADSGNTIYF.

The chain has TRBV7-2 and TRBJ1-1; D gene uncertain. CDR1 SGHTA and CDR2 FQGNSA come from the germline V gene. The length of the CDR3 is 14 residues. Trimming stripped 3 bases from V and 3 bases from J, with 11 bases between. CDR3 region: CASSFGPVDTEAFF. The CDR3 coding sequence is TGTGCCAGCAGCTTCGGACCGGTAGACACTGAAGCTTTCTTT.

This clonotype turned up a few times. This chain connects TRBV5-1 to TRBJ2-2; 7 bases fit TRBD1. J gave up 6 bases and V 4 bases, and 6 bases lay outside the gene matches. CDR1 SGHRS and CDR2 YFSETQ come from the germline V gene. The CDR3 is made up of 14 amino acids. The CDR3 protein is CASSPDRVPGELFF. The CDR3, as DNA: TGCGCCAGCAGCCCTGACAGGGTCCCCGGGGAGCTGTTTTTT.

This sequence joins TRBV7-8 and TRBJ2-7, with a weak D call TRBD1 (7 bases). Germline loops: CDR1 SGHVS, CDR2 FQNEAQ. V lost 2 bases to trimming and J lost 5 bases, with 19 bases between them. This CDR3 region has 16 residues. The CDR3 DNA follows: TGTGCCAGCAGCTTAAGACGTGGAGGGGGCTGGGACGAGCAGTACTTC. It specifies CASSLRRGGGWDEQYF.

The chain couples TRBV4-3 to TRBJ2-1; D could derive from TRBD1 or TRBD2 (5 bases each). V lost 8 bases and J 5 bases, leaving 13 bases between the germline ends. Germline assignment: CDR1 LGHNA and CDR2 YSLEER. CDR3 size: 13 residues. Here the CDR3 reads CASSSWGNNEQFF. In DNA, the CDR3 is TGCGCCAGCTCATCTTGGGGGAACAATGAGCAGTTCTTC.

The chain joins TRBV7-7 to TRBJ2-5, with 7 bases matching TRBD1. The CDR3 is 16 amino acids. V lost 3 bases and J lost 4; bases outside the gene matches: 11. Looked up from germline, CDR1 is SSHAT and CDR2 is FNYEAQ (reference sequence). In nucleotides, the CDR3 is TGTGCCAGCAGCTTCGAGGGACAGAAACTCCTAGAGACCCAGTACTTC. Amino acid sequence: CASSFEGQKLLETQYF.

Many counts were recorded for this clonotype. CDR3 loop: CASSPSGGLDTQYF. The CDR3 bases are TGTGCCAGCAGCCCCAGCGGGGGCTTGGATACGCAGTATTTT. This chain joins TRBV7-9 and TRBJ2-3; TRBD2 aligns across 8 bases. V lost 5 bases to trimming and J lost 6 bases; unmatched junction nucleotides: 7. In germline, CDR1 is SEHNR, CDR2 FQNEAQ (reference sequence). This CDR3 region has 14 residues.

The chain recombines TRBV10-3 with TRBJ2-7, with D unclear. The CDR3 sequence is 12 residues long. CDR1 ENHRY and CDR2 SYGVKD come from the germline V gene. Trimming shortened V by 6 bases and J by 7 bases, and 13 bases separated the two germline ends. In nucleotides, the CDR3 is TGTGCCATCAGGGGGTCCTCCGGAGAGCAGTACGTC. This encodes CAIRGSSGEQYV.

This clonotype has only a few counts. The chain uses TRBV12-3 or TRBV12-4 and TRBJ1-2; D unresolved. Trimming stripped 6 bases from V and 0 bases from J, with 11 bases between. This CDR3 spans 14 amino acids. The CDR3 sequence is CASSPDRANYGYTF. The DNA for the CDR3 is TGTGCCAGCAGCCCCGACCGAGCTAACTATGGCTACACCTTC.

The CDR3 here is CTPVDKSSTDTQYF. For the CDR3, the DNA is TGCACCCCAGTTGACAAGTCTAGCACAGATACGCAGTATTTT. The J gene is TRBJ2-3, the V gene TRBV20-1; D call uncertain. Germline V gene data show CDR1 as DFQATT and CDR2 as SNEGSKA (reference sequence). The CDR3 totals 14 residues.

This chain joins TRBV10-3 and TRBJ2-4; D not certain. The V end was cut by 2 bases, the J end by 0 bases, with 5 bases between. The V gene's germline CDR1 is ENHRY and CDR2 SYGVKD. This CDR3 is built from 14 residues. The CDR3 DNA sequence: TGTGCCATCAGTGAGACAGCAGCCAAAAACATTCAGTACTTC. Encoded protein: CAISETAAKNIQYF.

This clonotype has just a few counts. This sequence joins TRBV20-1 and TRBJ1-4; D gene ambiguous. The CDR3 sequence is 14 residues long. The germline CDR1 and CDR2 sequences are DFQATT and SNEGSKA (reference sequence). The ends were cut back, 3 bases at V and 5 bases at J, with 13 bases in the middle. The CDR3: CSASRSSPNEKLFF. The CDR3 DNA reads as TGCAGTGCTAGTCGTTCTTCGCCGAATGAAAAACTGTTTTTT.

This clonotype was seen more than once but under ten times. This rearrangement joins TRBV15 to TRBJ1-1, with D perhaps matching TRBD1 (5 bases). This CDR3 is built from 15 residues. Looked up from germline, CDR1 is LNHNV and CDR2 is YYDKDF (reference sequence). V lost 1 base to trimming and J lost 4 bases, with 13 bases between them. CDR3 residues: CATSRARGQGTEAFF. The CDR3 DNA sequence: TGTGCCACCAGCAGAGCCCGGGGTCAGGGCACTGAAGCTTTCTTT.

The chain couples TRBV18 to TRBJ2-1; D might be TRBD1 (6 bases). Trimming removed 2 bases from V and 4 bases from J, with 9 bases in between. Germline CDR1 is KGHSH and CDR2 is LQKENI. CDR3 length: 14 residues. CDR3 DNA sequence: TGTGCCAGCTCACCAGGGGGCCCGTACAATGAGCAGTTCTTC. Its protein is CASSPGGPYNEQFF.

The rearrangement uses TRBV30 and TRBJ2-5; the D is unclear. The CDR3 has 11 amino acids. The V and J ends lost 3 bases and 4 bases respectively, with 6 bases between them. CDR1 and CDR2 from the germline V gene are GTSNPN and SVGIG (reference sequence). CDR3 bases: TGTGCCTGGAGGACTGGAGAGACCCAGTACTTC. The encoded protein is CAWRTGETQYF.

The rearrangement joins TRBV2 to TRBJ1-6, with TRBD1 matching over 7 bases. The V and J ends lost 6 bases and 12 bases, in that order; junction bases with no gene match: 5. CDR1 is SNHLY and CDR2 is FYNNEI in the germline V gene. CDR3 length: 12 residues. CDR3 coding DNA: TGTGCCAGCAGAGGGGACAGCGGACCCCTCCACTTT. Translation gives CASRGDSGPLHF.

The V call is TRBV5-8, the J call TRBJ2-5; D may be TRBD2 (6 bases). V lost 4 bases, J lost 4 bases, and 20 bases lay in between. Germline assignment: CDR1 SGHTS and CDR2 YDEGEE. The CDR3 spans 16 residues. CDR3 loop: CASSPPGGLRGETQYF. CDR3 sequence (DNA): TGTGCCAGCAGCCCACCCGGGGGATTACGCGGAGAGACCCAGTACTTC.

The table lists this clonotype with many counts. This chain connects TRBV4-1 to TRBJ2-2; TRBD1 agrees at 9 bases. Germline V lookup: CDR1 MGHRA, CDR2 YSYEKL. CDR3 size: 15 residues. After removal of 1 base from V and 5 bases from J, the junction contained 2 bases not matched to a gene. In DNA form, the CDR3 reads TGCGCCAGCAGCCAAGGGGACAGGGTGACCGGGGAGCTGTTTTTT. Translation: CASSQGDRVTGELFF.

CDR3 in amino acids: CASSPGWGARDEQFF. CDR3 DNA: TGTGCCAGCAGCCCGGGGTGGGGGGCCCGCGATGAGCAGTTCTTC. This rearrangement joins TRBV7-2 to TRBJ2-1, with D perhaps given as TRBD1 or TRBD2 (6 bases each). This CDR3 has 15 amino acids. The V and J ends lost 5 bases and 8 bases respectively, with 19 bases between them. Germline CDR1 reads SGHTA; CDR2 reads FQGNSA.

This clonotype was seen a handful of times. V usage is TRBV6-1 and J usage is TRBJ2-3; D is possibly TRBD1 (6 bases). V shed 5 bases and J shed 3 bases, with 9 bases lying between them. CDR3 size: 13 residues. The germline gives CDR1 MNHNS, CDR2 SASEGT. DNA of the CDR3: TGTGCCAGCAGTTACAGGGTAACAGATACGCAGTATTTT. As protein: CASSYRVTDTQYF.

The rearrangement joins TRBV6-2 or TRBV6-3 to TRBJ1-2; 7 bases line up with TRBD1. The CDR3 extends over 15 amino acids. The V gene end was trimmed by 4 bases and the J gene end by 4 bases; junction bases not matched to a gene: 9. Germline V gene sequence: CDR1 MNHEY, CDR2 SVGEGT. Here the CDR3 reads CASSFRDRILYGYTF. In DNA, the CDR3 is TGTGCCAGCAGTTTCCGGGACAGAATTCTCTATGGCTACACCTTC.

The table lists this clonotype with a few counts. The V and J genes are TRBV20-1 and TRBJ1-4; D not certain. CDR1 and CDR2 from the germline V gene are DFQATT and SNEGSKA (reference sequence). V lost 2 bases to trimming and J lost 5 bases, with 18 bases between them. This CDR3 has 16 amino acids. For the CDR3, the DNA is TGCAGTGCTAGATCCAATTCGGGGTCCTTAAATGAAAAACTGTTTTTT. Its protein is CSARSNSGSLNEKLFF.

CDR3 sequence reads: CASSVGYEQYF. CDR3 in DNA: TGTGCCAGCAGTGTGGGCTACGAGCAGTACTTC. The rearrangement joins TRBV12-3 or TRBV12-4 to TRBJ2-7; D ambiguous. V gave up 5 bases and J gave up 3 bases, with 5 bases separating them. This CDR3 region has 11 residues.

This clonotype has a handful of counts. V is TRBV7-3 and J is TRBJ2-3, with 8 bases identical to TRBD2. CDR3 length: 18 amino acids. CDR1 and CDR2 from the germline V gene are SGHTA and FQGTGA. The V gene end was trimmed by 5 bases and the J gene end by 0 bases; junction bases not matched to a gene: 13. Written as DNA, the CDR3 is TGTGCCAGCAGCCCCTCGGGCGGGGGGACTACTAGCACAGATACGCAGTATTTT. Its translation is CASSPSGGGTTSTDTQYF.

J is TRBJ2-1 and V is TRBV5-1; TRBD1 matches 9 bases. Germline V gene lookup returns CDR1 SGHRS and CDR2 YFSETQ. V dropped 3 bases and J dropped 6; count of bases not matched to a gene: 7. There are 15 residues in the CDR3. Written as DNA, the CDR3 is TGCGCCAGCAGCTCACAGGGGGCCGGGGGCAATGAGCAGTTCTTC. Protein product: CASSSQGAGGNEQFF. The entire variable domain, with the rest obtained from reference TRBV5-1 and TRBJ2-1, is as follows: KAGVTQTPRYLIKTRGQQVTLSCSPISGHRSVSWYQQTPGQGLQFLFEYFSETQRNKGNFPGRFSGRQFSNSRSEMNVSTLELGDSALYLCASSSQGAGGNEQFFGPGTRLTVL.